This T cell receptor (beta chain) was retrieved from a study of monozygotic twins with cystic fibrosis. Assay used: immunoSEQ multiplex PCR; TCRdb lists only in-frame clones, some missing. In the table there are around 20,000 clones, more than 75% of which are singletons. The origin of this receptor is a woman aged 25-40 years with cystic fibrosis. The sequencing sample was made of blood.

As DNA, the CDR3 is TGTGCCAGCAGCCCCCTCCCCCGGGATCATAATGAAAAACTGTTTTTT. It specifies CASSPLPRDHNEKLFF. The V call is TRBV11-2, the J call TRBJ1-4; the D is unclear. The CDR3 sequence is 16 residues long. Per the germline V gene, CDR1 is SGHAT and CDR2 is FQNNGV. V shed 5 bases and J shed 4 bases, with 17 bases lying between them.